A selection of T cell receptor beta chains follows, all from one sample in a study of cytomegalovirus exposure and HLA in healthy donors. Profiled with immunoSEQ multiplex PCR; TCRdb holds only in-frame clones, not every one. The data contain 100,000 to 150,000 clones, about nine tenths of them singletons. Sequencing input: PBMCs. The receptors come from a man aged 30 to 39 in good health and CMV-seronegative. Each CDR3 is given with its conserved first and last residue. The order of the fields is V gene, clone size, J gene, D gene, CDR3 protein, CDR3 DNA. D genes are given only for firm matches. The size field is filled for only some rows; it gives once, few, many or a size class.

TRBV6-5,-,TRBJ1-3,-,CASSPLLSGNTIYF,TGTGCCAGCAGTCCACTCCTCTCTGGAAACACCATATATTTT
TRBV6-6,-,TRBJ2-1,-,CASSYGAIGPISEQFF,TGTGCCAGCAGTTACGGGGCGATCGGTCCAATCTCTGAGCAGTTCTTC
TRBV4-3,-,TRBJ2-3,TRBD2,CASSHESGSSDTQYF,TGCGCCAGCAGCCACGAGAGCGGGAGTTCAGATACGCAGTATTTT
TRBV19,once,TRBJ1-2,-,CASSPQGRTPAEGYGYTF,TGTGCCAGTAGCCCCCAAGGGAGGACCCCTGCGGAGGGCTATGGCTACACCTTC
TRBV6-5,-,TRBJ1-2,TRBD1,CASSYMRTGNYGYTF,TGTGCCAGCAGTTACATGAGGACAGGGAACTATGGCTACACCTTC
TRBV30,-,TRBJ2-1,TRBD1,CAWSATTGGAYNEQFF,TGTGCCTGGAGTGCTACCACAGGGGGCGCGTACAATGAGCAGTTCTTC
TRBV11-2,-,TRBJ2-7,TRBD2,CASSMGLADEQYF,TGTGCCAGCAGCATGGGACTAGCGGACGAGCAGTACTTC
TRBV5-4,-,TRBJ2-3,TRBD2,CASSLGVLAVTSTDTQYF,TGTGCCAGCAGCTTGGGTGTGCTAGCGGTAACTAGCACAGATACGCAGTATTTT
TRBV15,-,TRBJ2-7,TRBD2,CATSREITSGASFKLEQYF,TGTGCCACCAGCAGAGAAATTACTAGCGGAGCGAGTTTCAAGCTCGAGCAGTACTTC
TRBV15,-,TRBJ2-7,TRBD2,CATSRDSAGAYEQYF,TGTGCCACCAGCAGAGATTCAGCGGGAGCATACGAGCAGTACTTC
TRBV6-1,-,TRBJ1-3,-,CASSEGDGGNTIYF,TGTGCCAGCAGTGAGGGAGACGGCGGAAACACCATATATTTT
TRBV5-4,-,TRBJ2-1,-,CASSPGGGTKQFF,TGTGCCAGCAGCCCGGGGGGCGGGACTAAGCAGTTCTTC
TRBV5-6,-,TRBJ1-6,-,CASSFGSRRVTSNSPLHF,TGTGCCAGCAGCTTCGGTTCAAGGAGGGTCACTTCGAATTCACCCCTCCACTTT
TRBV12-5,-,TRBJ2-7,TRBD1,CASGNPGQGSFEQYF,TGTGCTAGCGGAAATCCGGGACAGGGCTCTTTCGAGCAGTACTTC
TRBV11-2,few,TRBJ2-7,-,CASSLVSLEQYF,TGTGCCAGCAGCTTAGTTAGTCTCGAGCAGTACTTC
TRBV19,-,TRBJ2-3,TRBD2,CASTLSSGRVRSTDTQYF,TGTGCCAGTACCCTCTCTAGCGGGAGGGTAAGGAGCACAGATACGCAGTATTTT
TRBV5-1,-,TRBJ2-4,TRBD2,CASTRLAGPEAKNIQYF,TGCGCCAGCACCCGACTAGCGGGACCCGAGGCCAAAAACATTCAGTACTTC
TRBV25-1,-,TRBJ1-1,TRBD1,CASSRDRGRLNTEAFF,TGTGCCAGCAGCCGCGACAGGGGTAGATTGAACACTGAAGCTTTCTTT
TRBV7-2,-,TRBJ2-1,-,CASSLEQTSYNEQFF,TGTGCCAGCAGCTTAGAACAAACCTCCTACAATGAGCAGTTCTTC
TRBV5-1,-,TRBJ2-7,TRBD2,CASRLILAGGLEEEQYF,TGCGCCAGCAGATTAATACTAGCGGGAGGGCTAGAGGAAGAGCAGTACTTC
TRBV19,-,TRBJ1-5,-,CASSIELYNQPQHF,TGTGCCAGTAGTATCGAACTTTATAATCAGCCCCAGCATTTT
TRBV5-4,-,TRBJ1-1,-,CASSFGSQEAFF,TGTGCCAGCAGCTTTGGGAGTCAGGAGGCTTTCTTT
TRBV5-1,-,TRBJ2-7,-,CASSLEAVSSYEQYF,TGCGCCAGCAGCTTGGAAGCGGTAAGCTCCTACGAGCAGTACTTC
TRBV30,-,TRBJ2-7,TRBD2,CAWSSGLAVWGEQYF,TGTGCCTGGAGTTCAGGACTAGCGGTGTGGGGCGAGCAGTACTTC
TRBV27,-,TRBJ1-2,TRBD1,CASSKDRDYGYTF,TGTGCCAGCAGCAAAGACAGGGACTATGGCTACACCTTC
TRBV15,-,TRBJ1-5,-,CATSTGGNQPQHF,TGTGCCACCAGCACAGGTGGCAATCAGCCCCAGCATTTT
TRBV11-2,-,TRBJ1-2,-,CASSLDLGAEMSGGYTF,TGTGCCAGCAGCTTAGATCTAGGCGCGGAGATGAGTGGTGGCTACACCTTC